The source of this TCR beta chain is a study of post-analysis software for immune sequencing data. Overall study context: Recorded subtypes: relapsing-remitting, secondary progressive, progressive-relapsing; some patients unannotated. Overall study findings and caveats: The normalized Chao1 diversity of multiple sclerosis patients was significantly lower than that of controls.

This clonotype has only a few counts. The antigen is undetermined. Unique molecular identifiers tagged the TCR beta cDNA libraries. Input of 1 to 10 million T cells yielded hundreds of thousands of cDNA molecules. TCRdb redid the calling of the PCR reads with MiXCR, one entry per CDR3 protein. The sample contains about 760,000 distinct CDR3 sequences, roughly 29% of which appear only once. The TCR comes from a girl aged 5 to 17 with multiple sclerosis. Sequencing used blood.

The CDR3 DNA reads as TGTGCCACCAGCACGACAGGGGCCGAGGATTCACCCCTCCACTTT. This encodes CATSTTGAEDSPLHF. V gene TRBV15 combines with J gene TRBJ1-6; TRBD1 agrees at 8 bases. CDR1 and CDR2 (germline): LNHNV, YYDKDF (reference sequence). This CDR3 region has 15 residues. J lost 8 bases, V lost 4 bases, and 7 bases had no gene match. The complete variable domain, with remaining parts taken from reference TRBV15 and TRBJ1-6, reads DAMVIQNPRYQVTQFGKPVTLSCSQTLNHNVMYWYQQKSSQAPKLLFHYYDKDFNNEADTPDNFQSRRPNTSFCFLDIRSPGLGDTAMYLCATSTTGAEDSPLHFGNGTRLTVT.